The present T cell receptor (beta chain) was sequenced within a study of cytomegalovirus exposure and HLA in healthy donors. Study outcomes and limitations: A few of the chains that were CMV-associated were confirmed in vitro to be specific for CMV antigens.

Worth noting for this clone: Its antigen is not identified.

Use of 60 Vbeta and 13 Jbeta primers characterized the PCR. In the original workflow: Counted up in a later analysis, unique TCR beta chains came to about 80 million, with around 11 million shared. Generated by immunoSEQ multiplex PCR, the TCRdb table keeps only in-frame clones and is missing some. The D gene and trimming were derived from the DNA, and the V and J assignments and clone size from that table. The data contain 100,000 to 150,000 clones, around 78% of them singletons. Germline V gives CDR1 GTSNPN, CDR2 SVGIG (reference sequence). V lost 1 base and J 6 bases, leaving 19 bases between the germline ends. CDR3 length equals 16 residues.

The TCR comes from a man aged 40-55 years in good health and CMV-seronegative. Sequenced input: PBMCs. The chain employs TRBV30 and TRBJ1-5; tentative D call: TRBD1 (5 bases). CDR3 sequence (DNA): TGTGCCTGGAGTGGTGGGGCCCTCCGATCTTCTCAGCCCCAGCATTTT. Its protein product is CAWSGGALRSSQPQHF.